These 20 T cell receptor beta chains came from one sample sequenced in a study of T cells in narcolepsy. Some clones are missing from TCRdb's copy, which holds only in-frame ones; the method was immunoSEQ multiplex PCR. The table records over 10,000 clones, approximately 88% of them present only once. Sequencing was carried out using CD45RA- memory CD4+ T cells from PBMCs. The receptors here all came from a human donor with narcolepsy.

This sequence joins TRBV11-3 and TRBJ2-1; 7 bases map to TRBD2. From germline, CDR1 is SGHNT and CDR2 YENEEA. V lost 0 bases and J lost 10; bases outside the gene matches: 9. The CDR3 runs to 15 residues. The CDR3 is CASSLETGLVDEQFF. CDR3 coding DNA: TGTGCCAGCAGCTTAGAAACTGGACTAGTCGACGAGCAGTTCTTC.

J is TRBJ2-1 and V is TRBV5-1, with D perhaps TRBD2 (6 bases). The CDR3 has 16 residues. The V gene's germline CDR1 is SGHRS and CDR2 YFSETQ. Deletions cut 4 bases from V and 7 bases from J, with 21 bases between. CDR3 protein: CASSPSFAEGRNEQFF. The DNA for the CDR3 is TGCGCCAGCAGCCCATCCTTTGCGGAGGGGAGAAATGAGCAGTTCTTC.

This rearrangement joins TRBV5-4 to TRBJ1-2; 8 nucleotides line up with TRBD1. CDR1 and CDR2 from the germline V gene are SGHNT and YYREEE (reference sequence). This CDR3 has 14 amino acids. J gave up 7 bases and V 4 bases, and 9 bases lay outside the gene matches. CDR3 in amino acids: CASSPGQGFRGYTF. The CDR3 region has the DNA TGTGCCAGCAGCCCCGGACAGGGCTTTCGTGGCTACACCTTC.

V is TRBV7-2 and J is TRBJ2-7; possibly TRBD2 for D (6 bases). V was trimmed by 5 bases and J by 7 bases, leaving 21 bases between them. The CDR3 is made up of 15 amino acids. CDR1 SGHTA and CDR2 FQGNSA come from the germline V gene. The CDR3 sequence is CASSLGPSEVLEQYF. The CDR3 bases are TGTGCCAGCAGCCTAGGGCCTAGCGAGGTCTTAGAGCAGTACTTC. The full variable domain, with the rest looked up from reference TRBV7-2 and TRBJ2-7, is GAGVSQSPSNKVTEKGKDVELRCDPISGHTALYWYRQSLGQGLEFLIYFQGNSAPDKSGLPSDRFSAERTGGSVSTLTIQRTQQEDSAVYLCASSLGPSEVLEQYFGPGTRLTVT.

The chain carries TRBV27 and TRBJ2-5; TRBD2 is a possible D gene (8 bases). This CDR3 is built from 14 residues. The germline CDR1 and CDR2 sequences are MNHEY and SMNVEV (reference sequence). V was trimmed by 4 bases and J by 4 bases, leaving 13 bases between them. As DNA, the CDR3 is TGTGCCAGCAGTTATAGCGGGACAGTAGAGACCCAGTACTTC. Its translation is CASSYSGTVETQYF.

A single count supports this clone. CDR3 loop: CASSFTGGSGNTIYF. In DNA, the CDR3 is TGTGCCAGCAGTTTTACAGGGGGCTCTGGAAACACCATATATTTT. The chain employs TRBV6-1 and TRBJ1-3, with 8 bases that match TRBD1. The CDR3 covers 15 residues. Losses at the gene ends were 5 bases for V and 0 bases for J; bases not matched to a gene: 3. Germline V gene sequence: CDR1 MNHNS, CDR2 SASEGT.

V usage is TRBV5-6 and J usage is TRBJ2-7, with TRBD1 matching 8 bases. The CDR3 is 15 residues long. CDR1 SGHDT and CDR2 YYEEEE come from the germline V gene. V lost 4 bases to trimming and J lost 4 bases; unmatched junction nucleotides: 10. In DNA form, the CDR3 reads TGTGCCAGCAGCCACCCGACAGGGGCGCTATACGAGCAGTACTTC. This gives the protein CASSHPTGALYEQYF.

This clone was counted once. J is TRBJ1-1 and V is TRBV6-6, with 10 bases identical to TRBD1. Germline CDR1 reads MNHNY; CDR2 reads SVGAGI (reference sequence). CDR3 length equals 15 residues. Unmatched junction bases numbered 7, after V lost 5 bases and J lost 4 bases. The CDR3 DNA is TGTGCCAGCAGTGACCGACAGGGGGCGACCACTGAAGCTTTCTTT. It codes for CASSDRQGATTEAFF.

This clone has just one count. V usage is TRBV6-5 and J usage is TRBJ2-7; 8 nucleotides line up with TRBD1. Germline assignment: CDR1 MNHEY and CDR2 SVGAGI. This CDR3 is built from 14 residues. The junction had 3 bases not matched to a gene; V was cut back by 5 bases and J by 0 bases. CDR3 sequence: CASSGDRSSYEQYF. In DNA, the CDR3 is TGTGCCAGCAGTGGGGACAGGTCCTCCTACGAGCAGTACTTC.

This clone was observed a single time. The CDR3 sequence is CASRREANLGELFF. DNA for the CDR3: TGTGCCAGCAGGCGGGAGGCCAATTTGGGGGAGCTGTTTTTT. The rearrangement joins TRBV6-5 to TRBJ2-2; 8 positions agree with TRBD2. V gave up 6 bases and J gave up 8 bases; unmatched junction bases: 8. Germline V lookup: CDR1 MNHEY, CDR2 SVGAGI. The CDR3 contains 14 residues.

V is TRBV14 and J is TRBJ2-6, with D perhaps matching TRBD1 (5 bases). Germline CDR1 SGHDN, CDR2 FVKESK. The V gene lost 2 bases and the J gene lost 3 bases, with 23 bases spanning the gap. This CDR3 has 20 amino acids. CDR3 amino acids: CASSQTRESPRTGGANVLTF. The CDR3 region has the DNA TGTGCCAGCAGCCAAACCAGGGAAAGTCCGCGGACGGGTGGGGCCAACGTCCTGACTTTC.

The chain recombines TRBV18 with TRBJ2-1; 10 nucleotides match TRBD2. The CDR3 runs to 16 residues. Per the germline V gene, CDR1 is KGHSH and CDR2 is LQKENI. Trimming at V came to 2 bases and at J to 5 bases, leaving 6 bases not matched to a gene. As DNA, the CDR3 is TGTGCCAGCTCACCAGGACTAGCGGAATATCACAATGAGCAGTTCTTC. This translates into CASSPGLAEYHNEQFF. Full variable domain (outside the CDR3, taken from reference TRBV18 and TRBJ2-1): NAGVMQNPRHLVRRRGQEARLRCSPMKGHSHVYWYRQLPEEGLKFMVYLQKENIIDESGMPKERFSAEFPKEGPSILRIQQVVRGDSAAYFCASSPGLAEYHNEQFFGPGTRLTVL.

The genes are TRBV27 and TRBJ2-1, with TRBD2 matching over 8 bases. Germline V CDR1 and CDR2: MNHEY, SMNVEV (reference sequence). The V segment lost 5 bases and the J segment 10 bases; nucleotides outside the gene matches: 4. CDR3 length equals 12 residues. The CDR3 coding sequence is TGTGCCAGCAGTCTGTCGGGAGGGGAGCAGTTCTTC. Amino acid sequence: CASSLSGGEQFF.

V gene TRBV5-1 combines with J gene TRBJ2-1; D is perhaps TRBD2 (6 bases). From germline, CDR1 is SGHRS and CDR2 YFSETQ. V lost 4 bases to trimming and J lost 5 bases, with 19 bases between them. This CDR3 spans 16 amino acids. CDR3 residues: CASSAGRRVDHNEQFF. The CDR3 nucleotides are TGCGCCAGCAGCGCGGGACGGAGGGTGGATCACAATGAGCAGTTCTTC.

The gene calls are TRBV28 and TRBJ2-1; 11 nucleotides line up with TRBD2. The CDR3 is made up of 15 amino acids. Germline values: CDR1 MDHEN, CDR2 SYDVKM. The J segment lost 2 bases and the V segment lost 5 bases, leaving 2 bases of the junction unmatched. The CDR3 spells CASSQTSGTYNEQFF. CDR3 DNA: TGTGCCAGCAGTCAGACTAGCGGGACCTACAATGAGCAGTTCTTC.

For the CDR3, the DNA is TGCGCCAGCAGCTTGGTGGAGCAATACGAGCAGTACTTC. This codes for CASSLVEQYEQYF. V usage is TRBV5-1 and J usage is TRBJ2-7, with unresolved D. V gave up 0 bases and J gave up 4 bases, with 8 bases separating them. Germline-derived CDR1 and CDR2 are SGHRS and YFSETQ. The CDR3 has 13 residues.

This clone was detected only once. The chain carries TRBV6-1 and TRBJ2-2; 8 bases align to TRBD1. The CDR3 length is 21 residues. With V trimmed by 0 bases and J by 5 bases, 20 bases remained unmatched. The germline V gene has CDR1 MNHNS and CDR2 SASEGT. CDR3 residues: CASSEAHGGQGYFGSTGELFF. CDR3 in DNA: TGTGCCAGCAGTGAAGCGCATGGAGGACAGGGCTATTTTGGGTCTACCGGGGAGCTGTTTTTT.

The chain is built from TRBV18 and TRBJ1-6, with D hard to call. The V gene's germline CDR1 is KGHSH and CDR2 LQKENI. The V end was cut by 6 bases, the J end by 5 bases, with 20 bases between. The CDR3 has 17 residues. The CDR3 loop reads CASSSARSTTNNSPLHF. The CDR3 DNA is TGTGCCAGCTCCTCCGCGAGATCAACGACAAATAATTCACCCCTCCACTTT. The variable domain in full, completed from reference TRBV18 and TRBJ1-6, reads NAGVMQNPRHLVRRRGQEARLRCSPMKGHSHVYWYRQLPEEGLKFMVYLQKENIIDESGMPKERFSAEFPKEGPSILRIQQVVRGDSAAYFCASSSARSTTNNSPLHFGNGTRLTVT.

In the case of this clone: Other DNA sequences in the sample encode the same CDR3. The chain links TRBV2 to TRBJ1-1; TRBD1 is a possible D gene (6 bases). This CDR3 spans 13 amino acids. V was clipped by 6 bases and J by 8 bases, with 16 bases between them. CDR1 SNHLY and CDR2 FYNNEI come from the germline V gene. This CDR3 is CASSTRQGLEAFF. In DNA form, the CDR3 reads TGTGCCAGCAGCACTAGGCAGGGGTTAGAAGCTTTCTTT. Together with reference TRBV2 and TRBJ1-1, the CDR3 gives the full variable domain: EPEVTQTPSHQVTQMGQEVILRCVPISNHLYFYWYRQILGQKVEFLVSFYNNEISEKSEIFDDQFSVERPDGSNFTLKIRSTKLEDSAMYFCASSTRQGLEAFFGQGTRLTVV.

In DNA form, the CDR3 reads TGCAGCGTTGAAAGCGGAACTGAAGCTTTCTTT. Protein sequence: CSVESGTEAFF. This chain connects TRBV29-1 to TRBJ1-1, with D unclear. Germline V gene data show CDR1 as SQVTM and CDR2 as ANQGSEA. Trimming took 2 bases from V and 5 from J, leaving 6 bases between them. There are 11 residues in the CDR3.